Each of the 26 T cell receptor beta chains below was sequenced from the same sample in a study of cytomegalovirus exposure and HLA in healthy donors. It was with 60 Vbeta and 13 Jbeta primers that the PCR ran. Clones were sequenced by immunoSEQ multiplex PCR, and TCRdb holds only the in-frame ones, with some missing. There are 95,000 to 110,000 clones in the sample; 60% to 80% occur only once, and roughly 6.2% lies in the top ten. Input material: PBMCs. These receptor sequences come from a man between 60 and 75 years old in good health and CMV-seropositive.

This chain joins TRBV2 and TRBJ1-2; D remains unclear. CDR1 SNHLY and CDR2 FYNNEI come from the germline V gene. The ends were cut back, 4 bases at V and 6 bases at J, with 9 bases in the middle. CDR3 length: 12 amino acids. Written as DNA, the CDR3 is TGTGCCAGCAGTGTACAGTCTGATGGCTACACCTTC. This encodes CASSVQSDGYTF.

As DNA, the CDR3 is TGTGCCAGCAGTTTACCCCAACAGGGTTATGCTTTCTTT. This gives the protein CASSLPQQGYAFF. The chain employs TRBV28 and TRBJ1-1; D is perhaps TRBD1 (6 bases). V was trimmed by 2 bases and J by 11 bases, leaving 15 bases between them. The germline CDR1 and CDR2 sequences are MDHEN and SYDVKM. The CDR3 totals 13 residues. Combining the CDR3 with reference TRBV28 and TRBJ1-1 gives the whole variable domain DVKVTQSSRYLVKRTGEKVFLECVQDMDHENMFWYRQDPGLGLRLIYFSYDVKMKEKGDIPEGYSVSREKKERFSLILESASTNQTSMYLCASSLPQQGYAFFGQGTRLTVV.

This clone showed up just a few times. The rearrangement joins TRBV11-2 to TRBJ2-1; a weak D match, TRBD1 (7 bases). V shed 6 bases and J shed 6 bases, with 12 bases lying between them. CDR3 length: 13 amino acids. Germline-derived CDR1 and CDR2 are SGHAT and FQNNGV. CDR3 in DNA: TGTGCCAGCAGTTACCAGGGGGGCAATGAGCAGTTCTTC. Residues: CASSYQGGNEQFF.

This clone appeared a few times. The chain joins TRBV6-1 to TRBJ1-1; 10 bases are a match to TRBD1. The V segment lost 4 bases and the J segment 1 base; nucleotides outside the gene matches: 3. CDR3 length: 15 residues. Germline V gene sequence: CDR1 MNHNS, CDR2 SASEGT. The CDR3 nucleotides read TGTGCCAGCAGTGGGTGGACAGGGGGGAACACTGAAGCTTTCTTT. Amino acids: CASSGWTGGNTEAFF.

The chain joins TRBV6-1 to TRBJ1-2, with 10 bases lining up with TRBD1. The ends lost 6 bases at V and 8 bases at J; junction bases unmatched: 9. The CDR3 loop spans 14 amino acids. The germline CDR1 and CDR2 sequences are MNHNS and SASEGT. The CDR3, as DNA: TGTGCCAGCAGCCCGACAGGGGGCGGGAGAGGCTACACCTTC. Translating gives CASSPTGGGRGYTF.

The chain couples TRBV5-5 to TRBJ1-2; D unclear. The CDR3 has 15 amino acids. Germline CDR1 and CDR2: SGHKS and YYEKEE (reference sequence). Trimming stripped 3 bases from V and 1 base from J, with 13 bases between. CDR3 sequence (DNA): TGTGCCAGCAGCTCCATTCCGGGAGATAACTATGGCTACACCTTC. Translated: CASSSIPGDNYGYTF.

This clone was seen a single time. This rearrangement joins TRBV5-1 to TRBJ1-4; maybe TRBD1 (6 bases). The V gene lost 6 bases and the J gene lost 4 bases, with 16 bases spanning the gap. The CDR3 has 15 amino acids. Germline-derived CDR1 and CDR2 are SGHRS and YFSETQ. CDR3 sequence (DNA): TGCGCCAGCACCAAGACGGACAGACATAATGAAAAACTGTTTTTT. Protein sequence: CASTKTDRHNEKLFF.

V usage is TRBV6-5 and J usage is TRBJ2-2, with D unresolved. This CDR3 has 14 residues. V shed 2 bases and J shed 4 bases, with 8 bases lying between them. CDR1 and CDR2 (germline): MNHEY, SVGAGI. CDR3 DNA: TGTGCCAGCAGTTACACGATAGCCACCGGGGAGCTGTTTTTT. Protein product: CASSYTIATGELFF.

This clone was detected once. CDR3 residues: CASSLGGGDYEQYF. The CDR3 region has the DNA TGTGCCAGCAGCTTAGGTGGGGGCGACTACGAGCAGTACTTC. V gene TRBV11-2 combines with J gene TRBJ2-7, with a weak D call TRBD1 (6 bases). Trimming removed 1 base at V and 3 bases at J, with 10 bases between. From germline, CDR1 is SGHAT and CDR2 FQNNGV. The CDR3 spans 14 residues. Drawing the rest from reference TRBV11-2 and TRBJ2-7, the complete variable domain is EAGVAQSPRYKIIEKRQSVAFWCNPISGHATLYWYQQILGQGPKLLIQFQNNGVVDDSQLPKDRFSAERLKGVDSTLKIQPAKLEDSAVYLCASSLGGGDYEQYFGPGTRLTVT.

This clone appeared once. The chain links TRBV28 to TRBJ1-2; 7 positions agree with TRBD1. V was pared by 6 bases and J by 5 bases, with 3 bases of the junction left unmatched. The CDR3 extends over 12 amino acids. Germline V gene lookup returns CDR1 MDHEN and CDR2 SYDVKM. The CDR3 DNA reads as TGTGCCAGCAGAGGGACAGTTTATGGCTACACCTTC. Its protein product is CASRGTVYGYTF.

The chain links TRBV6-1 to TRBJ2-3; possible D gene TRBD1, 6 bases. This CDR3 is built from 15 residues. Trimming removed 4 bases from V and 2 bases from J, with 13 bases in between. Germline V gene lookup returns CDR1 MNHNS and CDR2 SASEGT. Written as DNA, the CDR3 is TGTGCCAGCAGTGTTCCGCAGGGGTTCACAGATACGCAGTATTTT. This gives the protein CASSVPQGFTDTQYF.

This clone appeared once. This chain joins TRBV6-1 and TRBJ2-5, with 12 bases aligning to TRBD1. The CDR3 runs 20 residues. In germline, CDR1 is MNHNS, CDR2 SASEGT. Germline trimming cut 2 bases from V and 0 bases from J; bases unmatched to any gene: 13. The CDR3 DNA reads TGTGCCAGCAGTGAACGGGGGACAGGGGGCACTTCACGGCACCAAGAGACCCAGTACTTC. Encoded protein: CASSERGTGGTSRHQETQYF.

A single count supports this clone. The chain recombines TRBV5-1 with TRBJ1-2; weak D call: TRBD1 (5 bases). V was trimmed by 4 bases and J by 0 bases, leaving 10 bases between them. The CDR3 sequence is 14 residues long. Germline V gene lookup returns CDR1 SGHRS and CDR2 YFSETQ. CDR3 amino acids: CASSAGTANYGYTF. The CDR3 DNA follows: TGCGCCAGCAGCGCCGGGACTGCTAACTATGGCTACACCTTC.

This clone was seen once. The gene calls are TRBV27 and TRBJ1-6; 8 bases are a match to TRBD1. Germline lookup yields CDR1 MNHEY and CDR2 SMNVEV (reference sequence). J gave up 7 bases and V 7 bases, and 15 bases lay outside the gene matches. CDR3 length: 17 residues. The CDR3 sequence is CASTSRQGRLYNSPLHF. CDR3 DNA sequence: TGTGCCAGCACCTCGAGACAGGGGCGGCTATACAATTCACCCCTCCACTTT.

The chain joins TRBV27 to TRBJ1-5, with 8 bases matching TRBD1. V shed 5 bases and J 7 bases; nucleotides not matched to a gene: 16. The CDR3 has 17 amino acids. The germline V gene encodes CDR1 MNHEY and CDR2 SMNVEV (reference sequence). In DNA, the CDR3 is TGTGCCAGCAGTCCCATACAGGGGGGAAGTTCACGGCAGCCCCAGCATTTT. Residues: CASSPIQGGSSRQPQHF.

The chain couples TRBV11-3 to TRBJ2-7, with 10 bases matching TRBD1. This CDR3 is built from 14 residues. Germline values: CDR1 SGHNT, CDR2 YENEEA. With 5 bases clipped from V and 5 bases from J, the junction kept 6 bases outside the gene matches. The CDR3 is CASSRGQGSNEQYF. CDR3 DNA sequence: TGTGCCAGCAGCCGGGGACAGGGGAGCAACGAGCAGTACTTC.

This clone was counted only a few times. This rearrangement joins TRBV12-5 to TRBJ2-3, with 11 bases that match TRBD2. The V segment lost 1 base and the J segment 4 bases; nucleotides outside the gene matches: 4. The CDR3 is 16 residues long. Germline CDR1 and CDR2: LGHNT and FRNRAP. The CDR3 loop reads CASGLGSGGAADTQYF. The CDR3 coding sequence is TGTGCTAGTGGTTTGGGTAGCGGGGGGGCGGCAGATACGCAGTATTTT.

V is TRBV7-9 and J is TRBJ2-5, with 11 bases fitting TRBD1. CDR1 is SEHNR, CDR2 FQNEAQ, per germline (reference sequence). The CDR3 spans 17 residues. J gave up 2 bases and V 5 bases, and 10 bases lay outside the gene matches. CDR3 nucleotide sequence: TGTGCCAGCAGCCTAAAGGACAGGGGGCGCGAGCAAGAGACCCAGTACTTC. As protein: CASSLKDRGREQETQYF.

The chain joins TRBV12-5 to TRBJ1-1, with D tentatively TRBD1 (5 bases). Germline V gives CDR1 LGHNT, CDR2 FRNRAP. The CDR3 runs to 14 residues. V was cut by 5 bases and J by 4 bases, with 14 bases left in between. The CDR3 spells CASGATRGSTEAFF. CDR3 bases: TGTGCTAGTGGTGCCACTCGGGGGAGCACTGAAGCTTTCTTT.

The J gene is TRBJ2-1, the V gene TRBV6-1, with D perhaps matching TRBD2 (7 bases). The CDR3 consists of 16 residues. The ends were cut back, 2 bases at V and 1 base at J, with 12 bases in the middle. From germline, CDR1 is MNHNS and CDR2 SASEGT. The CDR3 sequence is CASSEPRGPSYNEQFF. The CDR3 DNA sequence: TGTGCCAGCAGTGAACCGCGGGGGCCGTCCTACAATGAGCAGTTCTTC.

CDR3 protein: CASSVAGQGRHEAFF. The CDR3 nucleotides read TGTGCCAGCAGCGTTGCGGGACAGGGACGCCATGAAGCTTTCTTT. The gene calls are TRBV9 and TRBJ1-1, with 9 bases that match TRBD1. CDR1 and CDR2 (germline): SGDLS, YYNGEE. The trim removed 2 bases at V and 7 bases at J, leaving 9 bases unmatched. The CDR3 length is 15 residues.

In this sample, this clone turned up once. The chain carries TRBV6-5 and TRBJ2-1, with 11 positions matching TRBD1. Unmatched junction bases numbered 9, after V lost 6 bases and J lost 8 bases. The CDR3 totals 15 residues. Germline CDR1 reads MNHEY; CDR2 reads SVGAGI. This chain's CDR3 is CASSPGQGVPHEQFF. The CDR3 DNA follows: TGTGCCAGCAGCCCGGGACAGGGGGTGCCCCATGAGCAGTTCTTC.

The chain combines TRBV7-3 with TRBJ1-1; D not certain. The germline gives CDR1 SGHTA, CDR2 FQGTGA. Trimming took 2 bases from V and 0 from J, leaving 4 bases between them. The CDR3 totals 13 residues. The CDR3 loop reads CASSLQVNTEAFF. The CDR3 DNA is TGTGCCAGCAGCTTACAGGTGAACACTGAAGCTTTCTTT.

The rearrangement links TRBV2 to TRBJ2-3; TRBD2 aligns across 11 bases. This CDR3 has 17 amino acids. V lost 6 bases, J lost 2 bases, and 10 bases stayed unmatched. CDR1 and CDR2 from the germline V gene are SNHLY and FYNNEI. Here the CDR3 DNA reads TGTGCCAGCAGAAGACTAGCGGGGCCAGGATACACAGATACGCAGTATTTT. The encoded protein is CASRRLAGPGYTDTQYF. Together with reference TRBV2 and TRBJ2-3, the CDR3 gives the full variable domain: EPEVTQTPSHQVTQMGQEVILRCVPISNHLYFYWYRQILGQKVEFLVSFYNNEISEKSEIFDDQFSVERPDGSNFTLKIRSTKLEDSAMYFCASRRLAGPGYTDTQYFGPGTRLTVL.

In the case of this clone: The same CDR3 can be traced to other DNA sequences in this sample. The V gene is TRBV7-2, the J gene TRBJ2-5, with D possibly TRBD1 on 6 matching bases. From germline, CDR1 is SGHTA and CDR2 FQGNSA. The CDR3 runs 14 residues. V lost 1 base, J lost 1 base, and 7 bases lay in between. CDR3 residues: CASSLVQGQETQYF. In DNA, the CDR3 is TGTGCCAGCAGCTTAGTACAGGGCCAAGAGACCCAGTACTTC.

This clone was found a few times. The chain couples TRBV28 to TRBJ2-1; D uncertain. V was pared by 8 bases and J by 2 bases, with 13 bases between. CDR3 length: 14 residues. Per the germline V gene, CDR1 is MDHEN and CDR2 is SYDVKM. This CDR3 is CASASVGPYNEQFF. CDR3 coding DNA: TGTGCCAGCGCCTCGGTTGGGCCCTACAATGAGCAGTTCTTC.